The T cell receptor (beta chain) under discussion was sequenced for a study of blood T cell repertoires in COVID-19 (TCRdb year 2020). Context from the whole study: The collaborator samples originated in the United States, Italy and Spain and spanned the acute and convalescent phases of COVID-19. Where available, HLA class I and class II types were taken from metadata supplied by the sample provider and were not determined by assay-based typing. A freely available public database, intended as a resource for researchers studying the immune response to SARS-CoV-2, is where the repertoires were released. The dataset comprised deeply sampled blood TCRbeta repertoires from subjects exposed to, actively infected with, or recovered from COVID-19. The prospective study material was composed of cDNA or gDNA derived from T cells, B-cell-depleted T cells, or PBMCs. The samples were drawn from two sources: the first 160 participants of the ongoing ImmuneRACE study, and 1,000 to 1,500 subjects contributed by 6 global collaborators. The sample metadata nearly always contained a de-identified subject ID, COVID-19 status, age in years and sex. The research as a whole found: The quantity of clinical and demographic metadata differed by source and by participant and was supplied without curation.

One collaborating source in Seattle enrolled patients during active infection and followed them longitudinally through the course of disease. Collaborating institutions collected whole blood in K2EDTA tubes following their own protocols. Collaborator samples were shipped for TCRbeta analysis as frozen whole blood, isolated PBMCs, or DNA extracted from either sample type. Here V drops 4 bases and J drops 7 bases, and the junction holds 6 bases not matched to any gene. From cysteine to phenylalanine, the CDR3 is 13 amino acids long. The read is trimmed to its CDR3 DNA, 39 bases read in frame from base 1. From the germline V gene, CDR1 is SGHDT and CDR2 is YYEEEE. TCRbeta CDR3 regions were amplified from genomic DNA by means of the immunoSEQ Assay, a bias-controlled multiplex PCR. Per the original workflow: Within the assay, amplification of reference gene primers was used to estimate how many nucleated cells each sample contained. Sequence reads were collapsed and filtered to measure the absolute abundance of every unique TCRbeta CDR3 rearrangement. For each sample, productive Simpson clonality was calculated by taking the square root of Simpson's diversity index across productive rearrangements. The clones in this table, taken by TCRdb from immuneACCESS, are in-frame only. Not every clone is retained; where verified, under half of the shortfall comes from an unresolved V gene, and the cause of the rest is unknown. V and J calls and clone size are those listed in that table; D and trimming were worked out from the DNA. The sample table contains about 280,000 clones; only one count was recorded for 75% to 90% of them. The leading ten clones occupy approximately 14% of the sample.

About this clone: The antigen it binds to is not known. No quality values exist for individual bases; no much larger clone is one base distant.

Rearrangement joined TRBV5-6 to TRBJ1-2; TRBD1 lines up with 8 middle nucleotides. The sample consisted of peripheral blood. The TCR was taken from a woman aged 65 to 85 with COVID-19, enrolled during active disease. CDR3 sequence: CASSGTGDAGYTF. The nucleotide sequence reads TGTGCCAGCAGCGGGACAGGAGACGCTGGCTACACCTTC.